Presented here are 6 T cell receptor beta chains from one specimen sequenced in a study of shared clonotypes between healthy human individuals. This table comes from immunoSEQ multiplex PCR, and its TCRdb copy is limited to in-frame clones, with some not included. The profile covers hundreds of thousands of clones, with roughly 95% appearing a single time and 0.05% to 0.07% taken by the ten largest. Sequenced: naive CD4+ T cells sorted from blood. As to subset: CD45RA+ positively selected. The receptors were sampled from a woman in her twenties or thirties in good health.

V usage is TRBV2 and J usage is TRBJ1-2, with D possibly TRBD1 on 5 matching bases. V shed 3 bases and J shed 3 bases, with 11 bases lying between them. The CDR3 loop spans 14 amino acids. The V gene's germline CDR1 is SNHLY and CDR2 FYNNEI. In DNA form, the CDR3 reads TGTGCCAGCAGTGATCAGGGCCTGGACTATGGCTACACCTTC. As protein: CASSDQGLDYGYTF. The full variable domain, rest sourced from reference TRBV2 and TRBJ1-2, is EPEVTQTPSHQVTQMGQEVILRCVPISNHLYFYWYRQILGQKVEFLVSFYNNEISEKSEIFDDQFSVERPDGSNFTLKIRSTKLEDSAMYFCASSDQGLDYGYTFGSGTRLTVV.

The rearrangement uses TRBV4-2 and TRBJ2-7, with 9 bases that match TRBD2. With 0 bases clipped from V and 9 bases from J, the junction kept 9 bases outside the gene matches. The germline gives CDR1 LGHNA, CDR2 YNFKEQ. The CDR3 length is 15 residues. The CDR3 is CASSQDIAGGFWQYF. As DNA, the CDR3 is TGTGCCAGCAGCCAAGATATCGCGGGAGGGTTTTGGCAGTACTTC.

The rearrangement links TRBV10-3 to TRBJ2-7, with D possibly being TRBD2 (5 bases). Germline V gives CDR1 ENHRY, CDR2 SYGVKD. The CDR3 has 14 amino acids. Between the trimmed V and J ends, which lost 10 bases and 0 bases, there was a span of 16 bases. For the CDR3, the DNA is TGTGCCAGCGGCCCCAGCGGCAGCTCCTACGAGCAGTACTTC. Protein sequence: CASGPSGSSYEQYF.

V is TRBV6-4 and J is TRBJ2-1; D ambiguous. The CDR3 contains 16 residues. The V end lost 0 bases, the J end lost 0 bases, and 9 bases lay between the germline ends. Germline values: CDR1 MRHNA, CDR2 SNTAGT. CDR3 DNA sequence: TGTGCCAGCAGTGACTCGCGAAGGAGCTCCTACAATGAGCAGTTCTTC. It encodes CASSDSRRSSYNEQFF.

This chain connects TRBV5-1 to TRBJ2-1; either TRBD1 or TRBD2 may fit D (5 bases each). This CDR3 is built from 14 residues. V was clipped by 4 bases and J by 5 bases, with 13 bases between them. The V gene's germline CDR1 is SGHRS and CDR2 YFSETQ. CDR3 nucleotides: TGCGCCAGCAGCAGGGACCTCGGGGACAATGAGCAGTTCTTC. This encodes CASSRDLGDNEQFF.

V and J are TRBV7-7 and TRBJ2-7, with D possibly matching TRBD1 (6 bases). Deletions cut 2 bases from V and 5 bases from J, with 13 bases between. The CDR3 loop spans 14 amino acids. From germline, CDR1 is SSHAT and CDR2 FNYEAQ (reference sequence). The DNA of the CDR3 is TGTGCCAGCAGCTTACCAGGGGCCTTTAACGAGCAGTACTTC. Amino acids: CASSLPGAFNEQYF.